This T cell receptor beta chain was sequenced in a study of human T cells and chemical hapten exposure. Time point reported: patch test 3, about 24 weeks after DPC sensitization. This sample's treatment: therapeutic diphenylcyclopropenone sensitization with weekly scalp DPC. V lost 4 bases to trimming and J lost 2 bases, with 6 bases between them. Germline assignment: CDR1 MDHEN and CDR2 SYDVKM. The CDR3 is 12 residues long. In TCRdb, the RACE reads were re-called with MiXCR into one record per CDR3 protein. The sample yields about 71,000 distinct CDR3 sequences, approximately 12% seen once. The chain employs TRBV28 and TRBJ2-7; D remains unclear. The origin of this receptor is a woman aged 45-65 years with alopecia areata. Some clones in this sample may be carry-over from other donors' samples. This specimen was whole blood, taken in connection with sensitization to the hapten diphenylcyclopropenone (DPC). CDR3 bases: TGTGCCAGCAGTTCACAGCCCTACGAGCAGTACTTC. This translates into CASSSQPYEQYF. The full variable domain, with the rest looked up from reference TRBV28 and TRBJ2-7, is DVKVTQSSRYLVKRTGEKVFLECVQDMDHENMFWYRQDPGLGLRLIYFSYDVKMKEKGDIPEGYSVSREKKERFSLILESASTNQTSMYLCASSSQPYEQYFGPGTRLTVT.